The 32 T cell receptor beta chains reported below all come from one sample, sequenced in a study of PD-L1 blockade in urothelial cancer. Sequencing used immunoSEQ multiplex PCR; TCRdb keeps in-frame clones, though not all of them. Here the sample spans tens of thousands of clones, around 83% being singletons. Time point given: pretreatment peripheral blood. Sequenced here: PBMCs, sampled around atezolizumab (anti-PD-L1) treatment. These receptors originate from a man in his sixties with urothelial cancer.

The genes are TRBV19 and TRBJ1-5, with 7 bases aligning to TRBD1. Per the germline V gene, CDR1 is LNHDA and CDR2 is SQIVND (reference sequence). V trimming: 5 bases; J trimming: 9 bases; junction bases outside the gene matches: 13. The CDR3 has 15 amino acids. The CDR3 loop reads CASSDRQGDGGPQHF. The CDR3 DNA is TGTGCCAGTAGTGACCGACAGGGCGACGGGGGGCCCCAGCATTTT.

The chain has TRBV5-8 and TRBJ2-6, with D maybe TRBD1 (5 bases). V was pared by 2 bases and J by 3 bases, with 15 bases between. CDR1 and CDR2 from the germline V gene are SGHTS and YDEGEE. The CDR3 consists of 17 residues. The CDR3 loop reads CASSFDPGSRGANVLTF. The CDR3 region has the DNA TGTGCCAGCAGCTTTGATCCAGGGTCGCGTGGGGCCAACGTCCTGACTTTC.

Written as DNA, the CDR3 is TGTGCCAGCGGACCCTGGACAGGACCCTCCCAAGAGACCCAGTACTTC. This codes for CASGPWTGPSQETQYF. The J gene is TRBJ2-5, the V gene TRBV27; 7 bases are shared with TRBD1. Germline lookup yields CDR1 MNHEY and CDR2 SMNVEV (reference sequence). The CDR3 spans 16 residues. The trim removed 8 bases at V and 1 base at J, leaving 13 bases unmatched.

The chain employs TRBV19 and TRBJ2-1; D gene ambiguous. V was clipped by 7 bases and J by 4 bases, with 20 bases between them. Per germline, CDR1 LNHDA and CDR2 SQIVND (reference sequence). The CDR3 is 16 residues long. CDR3 sequence reads: CASTRASSPRYNEQFF. In DNA form, the CDR3 reads TGTGCCAGTACCCGCGCGTCGAGCCCGCGTTACAATGAGCAGTTCTTC.

V usage is TRBV10-3 and J usage is TRBJ2-1, with D possibly matching TRBD1 (5 bases). V was pared by 3 bases and J by 2 bases, with 11 bases between. This CDR3 spans 15 amino acids. Germline CDR1 and CDR2: ENHRY and SYGVKD. This CDR3 reads CAISDDSKPYNEQFF. In DNA, the CDR3 is TGTGCCATCAGTGACGACAGTAAACCCTACAATGAGCAGTTCTTC.

V usage is TRBV7-9 and J usage is TRBJ2-5; perhaps TRBD1 as D (6 bases). Trimming took off 5 bases at V and 5 bases at J, with 6 bases between the two ends. CDR1 and CDR2 (germline): SEHNR, FQNEAQ (reference sequence). The CDR3 length is 11 residues. The CDR3 region is CASSQGETQYF. CDR3 coding DNA: TGTGCCAGCAGCCAGGGGGAGACCCAGTACTTC.

In regard to this clone: One junction end disagrees with the germline gene, perhaps due to a read error. Other DNA sequences in this sample translate to the same CDR3. This chain links TRBV19 with TRBJ1-5; 8 bases are a match to TRBD1. The germline V gene encodes CDR1 LNHDA and CDR2 SQIVND (reference sequence). The CDR3 has 18 residues. In DNA form, the CDR3 reads TGTGCCAGTAGTAGTCCCGGGGCAGGGGGCGTCAGCAATCAACCCCAGCATTTT. Its translation is CASSSPGAGGVSNQPQHF.

V gene TRBV11-2 combines with J gene TRBJ1-1; TRBD1 is a possible D gene (6 bases). Trimming pared 5 bases from V and 1 base from J, leaving 14 bases between. The germline V gene has CDR1 SGHAT and CDR2 FQNNGV. The CDR3 sequence is 15 residues long. The CDR3 region has the DNA TGTGCCAGCAGCCCAGGAAGGGGGGGGAACACTGAAGCTTTCTTT. Residues: CASSPGRGGNTEAFF.

V and J are TRBV7-9 and TRBJ2-7; D remains unclear. The ends were cut back, 1 base at V and 2 bases at J, with 9 bases in the middle. CDR3 length: 14 residues. Per germline, CDR1 SEHNR and CDR2 FQNEAQ (reference sequence). The CDR3 spells CASSLVGPTYEQYF. Here the CDR3 DNA reads TGTGCCAGCAGCTTAGTGGGCCCGACCTACGAGCAGTACTTC.

The rearrangement joins TRBV5-4 to TRBJ2-2; TRBD1 matches 8 bases. J was trimmed by 5 bases and V by 4 bases; bases with no gene match: 7. Germline V gives CDR1 SGHNT, CDR2 YYREEE (reference sequence). CDR3 length equals 15 residues. CDR3 protein: CASSPRQGWTGELFF. The DNA for the CDR3 is TGTGCCAGCAGCCCCCGACAGGGGTGGACCGGGGAGCTGTTTTTT.

The V and J genes are TRBV4-3 and TRBJ2-7, with D possibly being TRBD1 (5 bases). The V and J ends lost 1 base and 0 bases respectively, with 13 bases between them. This CDR3 contains 16 residues. The germline CDR1 and CDR2 sequences are LGHNA and YSLEER. CDR3 sequence (DNA): TGCGCCAGCAGCCAAGGAACCACCAGGGTCTCCTACGAGCAGTACTTC. The encoded protein is CASSQGTTRVSYEQYF.

Here the CDR3 reads CASSEITGQGIKTQYF. CDR3 nucleotide sequence: TGTGCCAGCAGCGAAATCACGGGACAGGGGATTAAGACCCAGTACTTC. The chain couples TRBV5-6 to TRBJ2-5, with 10 positions matching TRBD1. J gave up 6 bases and V 4 bases, and 12 bases lay outside the gene matches. The CDR3 totals 16 residues. Germline CDR1 reads SGHDT; CDR2 reads YYEEEE.

CDR3 coding DNA: TGTGCCAGCTCTCGCCGGGGAAGGTTAGACGGGCAGTTCTTC. Translating it yields CASSRRGRLDGQFF. The chain uses TRBV18 and TRBJ2-1, with D possibly being TRBD2 (5 bases). Trimming shortened V by 6 bases and J by 12 bases, and 21 bases separated the two germline ends. In germline, CDR1 is KGHSH, CDR2 LQKENI. CDR3 length: 14 residues.

This clone is a singleton in its sample. The V gene is TRBV6-6, the J gene TRBJ1-3, with 10 positions matching TRBD1. The V and J ends lost 6 bases and 3 bases, in that order; junction bases with no gene match: 5. The CDR3 is made up of 15 amino acids. Germline V CDR1 and CDR2: MNHNY, SVGAGI (reference sequence). The CDR3 here is CASSWTGGGGNTIYF. The CDR3, as DNA: TGTGCCAGCAGCTGGACAGGGGGAGGTGGAAACACCATATATTTT.

This clone was seen more than once but under ten times. The chain recombines TRBV27 with TRBJ1-1, with TRBD1 matching over 7 bases. V trimming: 6 bases; J trimming: 5 bases; junction bases outside the gene matches: 3. The CDR3 contains 12 residues. Germline V gene data show CDR1 as MNHEY and CDR2 as SMNVEV (reference sequence). This CDR3 reads CASSLTGTEAFF. Written as DNA, the CDR3 is TGTGCCAGCAGCCTGACAGGGACTGAAGCTTTCTTT.

The rearrangement links TRBV2 to TRBJ2-7, with 8 bases that match TRBD1. The CDR3 runs to 14 residues. V was clipped by 6 bases and J by 1 base; unmatched bases: 5. The germline CDR1 and CDR2 sequences are SNHLY and FYNNEI. CDR3 loop: CASRGTGGSYEQYF. CDR3 coding DNA: TGTGCCAGCAGGGGGACAGGTGGATCCTACGAGCAGTACTTC.

The DNA for the CDR3 is TGTGCCAGCAGTTACTCGCCAGGGGGCTTGAACACTGAAGCTTTCTTT. Its protein is CASSYSPGGLNTEAFF. This chain links TRBV6-5 with TRBJ1-1; 8 bases agree with TRBD1. The CDR3 loop spans 16 amino acids. V was clipped by 0 bases and J by 0 bases; unmatched bases: 3. CDR1 and CDR2 (germline): MNHEY, SVGAGI.

As DNA, the CDR3 is TGTGCCAGCAGCGACGACTGGGGGGACCAGTACTTC. Protein: CASSDDWGDQYF. This chain links TRBV9 with TRBJ2-5, with D tentatively TRBD2 (6 bases). V dropped 3 bases and J dropped 10 bases, with 13 bases sitting between them. Germline CDR1 is SGDLS and CDR2 is YYNGEE. The CDR3 is 12 amino acids.

This clone appeared once. The chain couples TRBV7-9 to TRBJ2-2; perhaps TRBD2 as D (6 bases). The CDR3 contains 16 residues. V was cut by 1 base and J by 1 base, with 10 bases left in between. Germline CDR1 and CDR2: SEHNR and FQNEAQ (reference sequence). The CDR3 nucleotides read TGTGCCAGCAGCTTAGTTTCGGGGGTGAACACCGGGGAGCTGTTTTTT. It specifies CASSLVSGVNTGELFF.

This chain uses TRBV7-8 with TRBJ1-1; 7 nucleotides agree with TRBD1. The CDR3 has 15 residues. J gave up 1 base and V 6 bases, and 8 bases lay outside the gene matches. Germline CDR1 reads SGHVS; CDR2 reads FQNEAQ. In nucleotides, the CDR3 is TGTGCCAGCAGGGCTACAGGGGCTGGGAACACTGAAGCTTTCTTT. Its protein is CASRATGAGNTEAFF. Together with reference TRBV7-8 and TRBJ1-1, the CDR3 gives the full variable domain: GAGVSQSPRYKVAKRGQDVALRCDPISGHVSLFWYQQALGQGPEFLTYFQNEAQLDKSGLPSDRFFAERPEGSVSTLKIQRTQQEDSAVYLCASRATGAGNTEAFFGQGTRLTVV.

The chain recombines TRBV18 with TRBJ1-6, with D unresolved. The CDR3 consists of 13 residues. Deletions cut 4 bases from V and 5 bases from J, with 6 bases between. Germline-derived CDR1 and CDR2 are KGHSH and LQKENI. CDR3 bases: TGTGCCAGCTCACGACAAAATAATTCACCCCTCCACTTT. This codes for CASSRQNNSPLHF.

The rearrangement uses TRBV5-1 and TRBJ1-2; 8 bases match TRBD1. The CDR3 extends over 15 amino acids. Losses at the gene ends were 4 bases for V and 0 bases for J; bases not matched to a gene: 5. The V gene's germline CDR1 is SGHRS and CDR2 YFSETQ. For the CDR3, the DNA is TGCGCCAGCAGCAAGGGACAGGTCTCTAACTATGGCTACACCTTC. It translates to CASSKGQVSNYGYTF.

The gene calls are TRBV5-6 and TRBJ1-5; D is unclear. Trimming shortened V by 4 bases and J by 5 bases, and 10 bases separated the two germline ends. Germline V gene lookup returns CDR1 SGHDT and CDR2 YYEEEE. The CDR3 length is 13 residues. The CDR3 nucleotides are TGTGCCAGCAGCCACAGTTCCGATCAGCCCCAGCATTTT. This sequence encodes CASSHSSDQPQHF.

The chain recombines TRBV5-6 with TRBJ1-1, with D perhaps TRBD1 (6 bases). CDR3 size: 15 residues. From germline, CDR1 is SGHDT and CDR2 YYEEEE. Trimming pared 4 bases from V and 0 bases from J, leaving 13 bases between. The CDR3 DNA sequence: TGTGCCAGCAGCAGAGGGACAACCATGAACACTGAAGCTTTCTTT. It is translated as CASSRGTTMNTEAFF.

The chain links TRBV7-9 to TRBJ2-2; TRBD1 is a possible D gene (5 bases). Germline V gives CDR1 SEHNR, CDR2 FQNEAQ (reference sequence). This CDR3 has 15 residues. Trimming shortened V by 2 bases and J by 2 bases, and 9 bases separated the two germline ends. The CDR3 here is CASSLWGSNTGELFF. As DNA, the CDR3 is TGTGCCAGCAGCTTATGGGGCAGTAACACCGGGGAGCTGTTTTTT.

This rearrangement joins TRBV6-1 to TRBJ1-4, with a weak D call TRBD1 (6 bases). The V end lost 6 bases, the J end lost 2 bases, and 13 bases lay between the germline ends. The CDR3 loop spans 15 amino acids. CDR1 is MNHNS and CDR2 is SASEGT in the germline V gene. The CDR3 loop is CASRARGSTNEKLFF. The DNA of the CDR3 is TGTGCCAGCAGGGCCAGGGGTTCCACTAATGAAAAACTGTTTTTT.

This chain connects TRBV30 to TRBJ2-7; TRBD1 matches at 7 bases. Trimming at V came to 6 bases and at J to 2 bases, leaving 4 bases not matched to a gene. CDR1 and CDR2 from the germline V gene are GTSNPN and SVGIG (reference sequence). This CDR3 has 12 amino acids. As DNA, the CDR3 is TGTGCCTGTTCGGGACAGCCCTACGAGCAGTACTTC. It yields the protein CACSGQPYEQYF.

The chain links TRBV11-1 to TRBJ2-7; D perhaps matches TRBD2 (6 bases). The CDR3 has 16 residues. The germline V gene has CDR1 SGHAT and CDR2 FQDESV (reference sequence). V lost 0 bases to trimming and J lost 0 bases, with 12 bases between them. The CDR3 is CASSLALASLSYEQYF. The CDR3 DNA is TGTGCCAGCAGCTTAGCCCTAGCGTCACTCTCCTACGAGCAGTACTTC.

This chain joins TRBV11-2 and TRBJ2-7, with D possibly matching TRBD2 (6 bases). Trimming stripped 4 bases from V and 4 bases from J, with 11 bases between. This CDR3 is built from 13 residues. Germline CDR1 SGHAT, CDR2 FQNNGV. The CDR3: CASSSGTYYEQYF. DNA for the CDR3: TGTGCCAGCAGCTCCGGGACTTATTACGAGCAGTACTTC.

The genes are TRBV29-1 and TRBJ2-3, with TRBD2 matching over 10 bases. This CDR3 contains 16 residues. The germline gives CDR1 SQVTM, CDR2 ANQGSEA. J lost 0 bases, V lost 3 bases, and 6 bases had no gene match. The CDR3 nucleotides read TGCAGCGTTGACGGGCTAGCGGGGGAAAGCACAGATACGCAGTATTTT. Residues: CSVDGLAGESTDTQYF.

This chain connects TRBV19 to TRBJ2-4; weak D call: TRBD1 (5 bases). Germline V CDR1 and CDR2: LNHDA, SQIVND (reference sequence). This CDR3 contains 13 residues. Trimming took 5 bases from V and 3 from J, leaving 8 bases between them. The CDR3 region has the DNA TGTGCCAGTAGTCAGGGCAGCAAAAACATTCAGTACTTC. Translation gives CASSQGSKNIQYF.

The chain has TRBV11-2 and TRBJ2-1; the match to TRBD1 covers 10 bases. Germline V gives CDR1 SGHAT, CDR2 FQNNGV. This CDR3 comprises 15 residues. V was pared by 5 bases and J by 7 bases, with 8 bases of the junction left unmatched. The CDR3 spells CASSPGTGVRNEQFF. The CDR3, as DNA: TGTGCCAGCAGCCCGGGGACAGGGGTTCGGAATGAGCAGTTCTTC. Based on the CDR3 plus reference TRBV11-2 and TRBJ2-1, the full variable domain is EAGVAQSPRYKIIEKRQSVAFWCNPISGHATLYWYQQILGQGPKLLIQFQNNGVVDDSQLPKDRFSAERLKGVDSTLKIQPAKLEDSAVYLCASSPGTGVRNEQFFGPGTRLTVL.